A single sample gave rise to the 20 T cell receptor beta chains below, sequenced in a study of cytomegalovirus exposure and HLA in healthy donors. The PCR contained 60 Vbeta and 13 Jbeta primers. Clones were read by immunoSEQ multiplex PCR, and TCRdb kept only the in-frame ones, dropping some. The sample includes 150,000 to 200,000 clones, approximately 80% seen only once; the top ten take approximately 1.3%. The specimen was PBMCs. These receptors originate from a boy aged 2 to 10 in good health and CMV-seronegative.

The V gene is TRBV29-1, the J gene TRBJ2-5, with D perhaps matching TRBD1 (7 bases). CDR3 length: 14 residues. V was cut by 4 bases and J by 1 base, with 13 bases left in between. Per the germline V gene, CDR1 is SQVTM and CDR2 is ANQGSEA. CDR3: CSVGQGGFQETQYF. CDR3 DNA: TGCAGCGTTGGGCAGGGGGGTTTCCAAGAGACCCAGTACTTC.

V gene TRBV5-1 combines with J gene TRBJ1-2, with TRBD1 as a possible D gene (6 bases). This CDR3 is 13 amino acids long. The germline V gene encodes CDR1 SGHRS and CDR2 YFSETQ. Trimming took 7 bases from V and 0 from J, leaving 10 bases between them. Written as DNA, the CDR3 is TGCGCCAGCCGGACAGAATCTAACTATGGCTACACCTTC. Protein product: CASRTESNYGYTF.

The genes are TRBV5-1 and TRBJ2-3; 10 bases match TRBD2. The CDR3 length is 16 residues. Per the germline V gene, CDR1 is SGHRS and CDR2 is YFSETQ. V shed 1 base and J 0 bases; nucleotides not matched to a gene: 2. CDR3 coding DNA: TGCGCCAGCAGCTTGAGCGGGGGGGCCAGCACAGATACGCAGTATTTT. Its translation: CASSLSGGASTDTQYF.

V gene TRBV6-6 combines with J gene TRBJ2-7, with D possibly TRBD2 on 6 matching bases. Trimming stripped 6 bases from V and 3 bases from J, with 9 bases between. This CDR3 has 12 amino acids. Germline CDR1 reads MNHNY; CDR2 reads SVGAGI (reference sequence). The CDR3, as DNA: TGTGCCAGCAGGGAGGGGAACTACGAGCAGTACTTC. Amino acids: CASREGNYEQYF.

This chain uses TRBV5-5 with TRBJ1-2, with unresolved D. The CDR3 extends over 17 amino acids. CDR1 and CDR2 (germline): SGHKS, YYEKEE (reference sequence). Between the trimmed V and J ends, which lost 4 bases and 2 bases, there was a span of 21 bases. The CDR3 DNA reads as TGTGCCAGCAGCCAAACTTCGACTGTTCCTAGGAACTATGGCTACACCTTC. This encodes CASSQTSTVPRNYGYTF.

A few counts support this clone. V usage is TRBV6-5 and J usage is TRBJ1-1, with TRBD1 as a possible D gene (6 bases). V was shortened by 6 bases and J by 1 base, with 9 bases between the two germline ends. Looked up from germline, CDR1 is MNHEY and CDR2 is SVGAGI. The CDR3 has 13 amino acids. CDR3 bases: TGTGCCAGCAGCTTACAGGGGAACACTGAAGCTTTCTTT. Amino acids: CASSLQGNTEAFF.

The chain has TRBV10-1 and TRBJ2-7, with 11 bases fitting TRBD2. The ends lost 2 bases at V and 6 bases at J; junction bases unmatched: 9. The germline V gene has CDR1 WNHNN and CDR2 SYGVQD (reference sequence). The CDR3 contains 16 residues. CDR3 loop: CASSEPLLAGDCEQYF. CDR3 DNA: TGCGCCAGCAGTGAGCCCTTACTAGCGGGAGATTGCGAGCAGTACTTC.

As regards this clone: Other DNA sequences in the sample encode the same CDR3. The chain has TRBV19 and TRBJ1-2; possible D gene TRBD1, 6 bases. The CDR3 covers 15 residues. V shed 3 bases and J shed 1 base, with 12 bases lying between them. The germline CDR1 and CDR2 sequences are LNHDA and SQIVND (reference sequence). For the CDR3, the DNA is TGTGCCAGTAGTATGCAGGGGACAAATAACTATGGCTACACCTTC. Translating it yields CASSMQGTNNYGYTF.

This clone was seen just once. The chain recombines TRBV18 with TRBJ2-7, with 7 bases matching TRBD2. Germline V lookup: CDR1 KGHSH, CDR2 LQKENI. With V trimmed by 2 bases and J by 1 base, 5 bases remained unmatched. The CDR3 is 15 residues long. The CDR3 nucleotides are TGTGCCAGCTCACCAATGAGTAGCGGGTCCTACGAGCAGTACTTC. Translation: CASSPMSSGSYEQYF.

V usage is TRBV27 and J usage is TRBJ1-1, with 8 positions matching TRBD1. Germline trimming cut 4 bases from V and 6 bases from J; bases unmatched to any gene: 7. Looked up from germline, CDR1 is MNHEY and CDR2 is SMNVEV (reference sequence). The CDR3 has 14 amino acids. The CDR3 spells CASSWAGGFAEAFF. DNA of the CDR3: TGTGCCAGCAGTTGGGCAGGGGGCTTCGCTGAAGCTTTCTTT.

This clone has just a few counts. The J gene is TRBJ2-3, the V gene TRBV30; 7 nucleotides agree with TRBD2. The CDR3 spans 14 residues. Germline lookup yields CDR1 GTSNPN and CDR2 SVGIG (reference sequence). Trimming cost V 2 bases and J 4 bases; bases outside gene matches: 6. The chain's CDR3 is CAWSSGGWADTQYF. CDR3 in DNA: TGTGCCTGGAGTTCCGGGGGGTGGGCAGATACGCAGTATTTT. Based on the CDR3 plus reference TRBV30 and TRBJ2-3, the full variable domain is SQTIHQWPATLVQPVGSPLSLECTVEGTSNPNLYWYRQAAGRGLQLLFYSVGIGQISSEVPQNLSASRPQDRQFILSSKKLLLSDSGFYLCAWSSGGWADTQYFGPGTRLTVL.

The CDR3 DNA reads as TGTGCCAGCAGCTTCACAGGGCGCGGCGAGACCCAGTACTTC. This codes for CASSFTGRGETQYF. The chain combines TRBV7-2 with TRBJ2-5, with D possibly TRBD1 on 6 matching bases. CDR3 length: 14 residues. The germline V and J ends were trimmed by 3 bases and 5 bases, with 13 bases remaining between them. Germline V gene data show CDR1 as SGHTA and CDR2 as FQGNSA. The variable domain in full, completed from reference TRBV7-2 and TRBJ2-5, reads GAGVSQSPSNKVTEKGKDVELRCDPISGHTALYWYRQSLGQGLEFLIYFQGNSAPDKSGLPSDRFSAERTGGSVSTLTIQRTQQEDSAVYLCASSFTGRGETQYFGPGTRLLVL.

This chain connects TRBV6-5 to TRBJ1-5; 8 nucleotides align to TRBD1. The junction had 7 bases not matched to a gene; V was cut back by 5 bases and J by 7 bases. The CDR3 covers 14 residues. The germline gives CDR1 MNHEY, CDR2 SVGAGI. CDR3 sequence: CASSHGQGGQPQHF. CDR3 bases: TGTGCCAGCAGTCACGGACAGGGAGGGCAGCCCCAGCATTTT.

The chain has TRBV6-5 and TRBJ2-7, with 9 bases fitting TRBD2. Germline V gene sequence: CDR1 MNHEY, CDR2 SVGAGI. The CDR3 runs 13 residues. With 4 bases clipped from V and 3 bases from J, the junction kept 1 base outside the gene matches. CDR3 DNA: TGTGCCAGCAGTTTTAGCGGGGGCTACGAGCAGTACTTC. It translates to CASSFSGGYEQYF.

This chain connects TRBV6-5 to TRBJ1-2, with TRBD1 as a possible D gene (5 bases). There are 16 residues in the CDR3. The V end lost 0 bases, the J end lost 6 bases, and 17 bases lay between the germline ends. The germline CDR1 and CDR2 sequences are MNHEY and SVGAGI. The CDR3 DNA sequence: TGTGCCAGCAGTTACTCGAGGTGGGGGGGGATCGATGGCTACACCTTC. Translation gives CASSYSRWGGIDGYTF.

This chain uses TRBV4-2 with TRBJ1-1, with D maybe TRBD1 (5 bases). The length of the CDR3 is 16 residues. CDR1 LGHNA and CDR2 YNFKEQ come from the germline V gene. The V end lost 0 bases, the J end lost 0 bases, and 11 bases lay between the germline ends. The DNA of the CDR3 is TGTGCCAGCAGCCAAGAATCGGGGGTCATGAACACTGAAGCTTTCTTT. Translating gives CASSQESGVMNTEAFF.

The genes are TRBV6-6 and TRBJ1-2; 8 bases fit TRBD1. V shed 6 bases and J 4 bases; nucleotides not matched to a gene: 7. The CDR3 spans 14 residues. CDR1 and CDR2 from the germline V gene are MNHNY and SVGAGI (reference sequence). The CDR3 DNA reads TGTGCCAGCAGCATCAACAGGGGGGTCTATGGCTACACCTTC. Amino acid sequence: CASSINRGVYGYTF.

This clone was found a few times. The V gene is TRBV13, the J gene TRBJ1-4; D is unclear. Trimming pared 5 bases from V and 7 bases from J, leaving 14 bases between. Germline assignment: CDR1 PRHDT and CDR2 FYEKMQ (reference sequence). This CDR3 spans 14 amino acids. CDR3 sequence (DNA): TGTGCCAGCAGCGCGCAAAGAAGCGGTGAAAAACTGTTTTTT. The encoded protein is CASSAQRSGEKLFF.

The chain recombines TRBV5-1 with TRBJ2-5, with a tentative D call TRBD2 (6 bases). Trimming stripped 0 bases from V and 5 bases from J, with 14 bases between. Germline V gene data show CDR1 as SGHRS and CDR2 as YFSETQ. The CDR3 consists of 15 residues. In DNA form, the CDR3 reads TGCGCCAGCAGCTTGGAACTGACCGGGGGTGAGACCCAGTACTTC. This codes for CASSLELTGGETQYF. Together with reference TRBV5-1 and TRBJ2-5, the CDR3 gives the full variable domain: KAGVTQTPRYLIKTRGQQVTLSCSPISGHRSVSWYQQTPGQGLQFLFEYFSETQRNKGNFPGRFSGRQFSNSRSEMNVSTLELGDSALYLCASSLELTGGETQYFGPGTRLLVL.

This chain uses TRBV27 with TRBJ1-6; D may be TRBD1 (5 bases). CDR3 length equals 14 residues. The V end lost 4 bases, the J end lost 8 bases, and 12 bases lay between the germline ends. The germline V gene encodes CDR1 MNHEY and CDR2 SMNVEV (reference sequence). The CDR3 protein is CASSWQGSYSPLHF. As DNA, the CDR3 is TGTGCCAGCAGTTGGCAGGGTAGTTATTCACCCCTCCACTTT.